This TCR beta chain came from a study of CD8+CD57+ T cells in acquired aplastic anemia. TCR beta VDJ and CDR3 profiles were obtained from a genomic DNA template. TCRdb re-called the reads with MiXCR, one entry per CDR3 protein. The repertoire holds about 210,000 distinct CDR3 sequences, roughly 55% seen once, with around 32% in the top ten. Germline V gene lookup returns CDR1 SNHLY and CDR2 FYNNEI. V was pared by 6 bases and J by 0 bases, with 10 bases of the junction left unmatched. The CDR3 runs 17 residues. The receptor was isolated from a human donor in good health. This chain connects TRBV2 to TRBJ1-2, with TRBD1 matching over 10 bases. Sequenced sample: sorted CD4+, CD8+, or CD8+CD57+ T cells (not recorded which) from PBMCs. CDR3 in amino acids: CASSPRGQGPSNYGYTF. In DNA, the CDR3 is TGTGCCAGCAGCCCCAGGGGACAGGGGCCCTCTAACTATGGCTACACCTTC.